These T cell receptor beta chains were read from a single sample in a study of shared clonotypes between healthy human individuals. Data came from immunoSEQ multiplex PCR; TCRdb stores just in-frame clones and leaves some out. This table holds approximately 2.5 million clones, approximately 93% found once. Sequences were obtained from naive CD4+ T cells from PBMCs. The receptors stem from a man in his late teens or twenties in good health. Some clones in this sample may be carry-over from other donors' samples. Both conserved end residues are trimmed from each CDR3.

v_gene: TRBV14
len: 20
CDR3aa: ASSQSLSFVERESSGANVLT

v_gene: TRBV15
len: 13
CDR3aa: ATSRDTGTGHSQY

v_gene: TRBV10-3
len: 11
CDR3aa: AITRDFQETQY

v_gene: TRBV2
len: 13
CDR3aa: ASRAEKGPSRSQY

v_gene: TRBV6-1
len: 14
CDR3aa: ASSARTSGAYNEQF

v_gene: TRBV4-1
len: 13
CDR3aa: ASSQGPRAGNTIY

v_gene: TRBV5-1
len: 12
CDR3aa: ASSSDRSSYEQY

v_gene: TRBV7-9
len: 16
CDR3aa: ASSLYGQGSGSSYEQY

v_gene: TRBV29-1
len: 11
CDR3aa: SVVTVSNQPQH

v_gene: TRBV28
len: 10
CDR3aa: ASSLRADEQY

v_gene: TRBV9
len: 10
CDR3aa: ASSLKRKTQY

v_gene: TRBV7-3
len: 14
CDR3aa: ASSPQGAPNTGELF

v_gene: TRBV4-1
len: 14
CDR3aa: ASSQGIVTNSYEQY

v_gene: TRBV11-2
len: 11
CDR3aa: ASSPTLGDTQY

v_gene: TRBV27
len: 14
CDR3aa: ASSLSRPGTGHGYT

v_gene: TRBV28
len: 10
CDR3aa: ASKAWGSEAF

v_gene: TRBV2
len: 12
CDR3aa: ASSDTGGRQPQH

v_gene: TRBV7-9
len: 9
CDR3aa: ASSFYDTQY

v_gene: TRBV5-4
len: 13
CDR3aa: ASNLFGQGDEKLF

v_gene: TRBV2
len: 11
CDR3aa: ASSGPGEETQY

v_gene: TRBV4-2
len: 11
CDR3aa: ASSQGRLGTQY

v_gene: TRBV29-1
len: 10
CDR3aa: SVERPNNEQF

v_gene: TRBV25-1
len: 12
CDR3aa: ASSDRRDGNTIY

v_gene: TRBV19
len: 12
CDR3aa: ASSTRLAYNEQF

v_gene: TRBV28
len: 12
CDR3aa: ASSLADRVGGYT

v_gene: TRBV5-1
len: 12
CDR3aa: ASRPGTSGNEQF

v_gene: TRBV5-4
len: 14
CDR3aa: ASSLLTGARNEKLF

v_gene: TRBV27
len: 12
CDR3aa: ASSRTGAGYEQY

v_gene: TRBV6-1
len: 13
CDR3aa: ASSENGLAAYEQY

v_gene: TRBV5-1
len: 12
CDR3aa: ASSFDGWSYEQY

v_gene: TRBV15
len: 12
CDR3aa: ATSRGTSGNEQF

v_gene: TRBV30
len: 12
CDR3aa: AWGGTSGNYEQY

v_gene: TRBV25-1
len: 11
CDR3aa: ASLRGPRDTQY

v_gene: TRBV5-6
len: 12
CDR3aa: ASSLGRNNYGYT

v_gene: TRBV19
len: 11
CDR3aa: ASSIEGADTQY

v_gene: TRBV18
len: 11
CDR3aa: ASSPTSGNTIY

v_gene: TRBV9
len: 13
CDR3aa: ASSVEAGVVDEQY

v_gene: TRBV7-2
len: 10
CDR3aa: ASRKTGYEQY